This passage covers 6 T cell receptor beta chains from one sample sequenced in a study of T cell responses to AZD1222 COVID-19 vaccine. The protocol was immunoSEQ multiplex PCR, while the TCRdb copy is restricted to in-frame clones and leaves out a portion. The table lists more than 95,000 clones, approximately 93% of them singletons, with less than 5% in the top ten. Sequencing was performed on peripheral blood, taken on day 0 of AZD1222 vaccination. These receptors were collected from an adult in good health.

The V call is TRBV10-3, the J call TRBJ2-7; a possible D gene is TRBD1 (6 bases). The CDR3 is 14 amino acids. V was shortened by 5 bases and J by 0 bases, with 11 bases between the two germline ends. Per the germline V gene, CDR1 is ENHRY and CDR2 is SYGVKD. The CDR3 loop reads CAISSGAVSYEQYF. CDR3 DNA sequence: TGTGCCATCAGTTCAGGGGCAGTCTCCTACGAGCAGTACTTC.

This clone occurred a few times. The V gene is TRBV6-1, the J gene TRBJ2-3, with TRBD2 matching 7 bases. J gave up 1 base and V 3 bases, and 1 base lay outside the gene matches. The germline V gene encodes CDR1 MNHNS and CDR2 SASEGT. The CDR3 is 14 residues long. The CDR3 DNA reads TGTGCCAGCAGTGACACTAGCGGCACAGATACGCAGTATTTT. This gives the protein CASSDTSGTDTQYF.

This clone appeared once. This chain joins TRBV29-1 and TRBJ2-5; 10 bases map to TRBD2. Germline V CDR1 and CDR2: SQVTM, ANQGSEA. The V segment lost 2 bases and the J segment 3 bases; nucleotides outside the gene matches: 0. This CDR3 spans 13 amino acids. The CDR3 sequence: CSVELAGEETQYF. The CDR3 DNA is TGCAGCGTTGAACTAGCGGGAGAAGAGACCCAGTACTTC.

The rearrangement links TRBV6-5 to TRBJ2-2; possible D gene TRBD2, 6 bases. From germline, CDR1 is MNHEY and CDR2 SVGAGI. The CDR3 has 14 amino acids. The germline V and J ends were trimmed by 0 bases and 7 bases, with 9 bases remaining between them. The CDR3 sequence is CASSYSQGGGELFF. CDR3 bases: TGTGCCAGCAGTTACTCCCAGGGAGGCGGGGAGCTGTTTTTT.

The chain recombines TRBV2 with TRBJ2-7; possibly TRBD1 or TRBD2 for D (5 bases each). Looked up from germline, CDR1 is SNHLY and CDR2 is FYNNEI. The germline V and J ends were trimmed by 3 bases and 0 bases, with 15 bases remaining between them. The CDR3 loop spans 16 amino acids. CDR3 DNA sequence: TGTGCCAGCAGTGAGGGGACGTTCAGATACTCCTACGAGCAGTACTTC. Its translation is CASSEGTFRYSYEQYF.

The J gene is TRBJ1-3, the V gene TRBV30; perhaps TRBD1 as D (6 bases). The CDR3 has 16 residues. Germline loops: CDR1 GTSNPN, CDR2 SVGIG (reference sequence). The V and J ends lost 0 bases and 2 bases respectively, with 14 bases between them. CDR3 DNA sequence: TGTGCCTGGAGTGTACCGGTGGGGACAACTGGAAACACCATATATTTT. It specifies CAWSVPVGTTGNTIYF.